The rows below give T cell receptor beta chains drawn from one sample of a study of low-dose radiotherapy and immunotherapy resistance in tumors. TCRdb reanalysed the reads using MiXCR and keeps one entry per CDR3 protein. The data contain about 89,000 distinct CDR3 sequences, just under 9.5% of them singletons. This sample comprised PBMCs, obtained before treatment. Receptors originate from a male donor with prostate cancer. Both conserved end residues are part of each CDR3. Size is stated as once, few, many or a size class.

clone size: few; V gene: TRBV13; CDR3 protein: CASSPDVSYEQYF
clone size: many; V gene: TRBV7-3; CDR3 protein: CASSPTQGRTGELFF
clone size: many; V gene: TRBV10-3; CDR3 protein: CAISESTGGGSFDEQYF
clone size: many; V gene: TRBV3-1; CDR3 protein: CASSQDFRGLNTIYF
clone size: many; V gene: TRBV7-2; CDR3 protein: CASSLREGGELFF
clone size: many; V gene: TRBV6-6; CDR3 protein: CASSYTPTGELFF
clone size: many; V gene: TRBV6-5; CDR3 protein: CASRAGGLGEQFF
clone size: many; V gene: TRBV9; CDR3 protein: CASSALKAAGELFF
clone size: many; V gene: TRBV6-5; CDR3 protein: CASRASGSRNNEQFF
clone size: many; V gene: TRBV18; CDR3 protein: CASSPPTANEQFF
clone size: many; V gene: TRBV4-1; CDR3 protein: CASSQAPGGLAGSYEQYF
clone size: many; V gene: TRBV27; CDR3 protein: CASSLPDRESSYEQYF